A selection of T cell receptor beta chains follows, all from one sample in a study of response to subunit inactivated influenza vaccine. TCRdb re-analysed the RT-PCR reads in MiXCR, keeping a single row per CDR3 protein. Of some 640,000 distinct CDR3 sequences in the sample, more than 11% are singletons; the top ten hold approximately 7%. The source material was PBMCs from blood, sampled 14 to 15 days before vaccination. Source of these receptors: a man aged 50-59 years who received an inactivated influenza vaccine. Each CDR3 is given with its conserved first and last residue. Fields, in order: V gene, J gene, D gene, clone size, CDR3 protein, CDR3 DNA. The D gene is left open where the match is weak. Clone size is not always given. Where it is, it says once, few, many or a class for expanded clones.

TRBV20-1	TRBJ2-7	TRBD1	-	CSASAPDRGPYEQYF	TGCAGTGCTAGTGCCCCCGACAGGGGCCCCTACGAGCAGTACTTC
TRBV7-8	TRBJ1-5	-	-	CASGRVGRATNQPQHF	TGTGCCAGCGGCCGGGTTGGCAGGGCCACTAATCAGCCCCAGCATTTT
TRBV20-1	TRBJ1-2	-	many	CSARDTGSNYGYTF	TGCAGTGCTAGAGATACAGGATCGAACTATGGCTACACCTTC
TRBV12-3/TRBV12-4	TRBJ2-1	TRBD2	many	CASTTAGGPGEQFF	TGTGCCAGCACCACTGCGGGAGGGCCAGGTGAGCAGTTCTTC
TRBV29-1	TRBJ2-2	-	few	CSVGRGTGELFF	TGCAGCGTTGGTAGGGGCACCGGGGAGCTGTTTTTT
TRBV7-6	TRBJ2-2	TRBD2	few	CASSSGTSGIGELFF	TGTGCCAGCAGCTCCGGGACTAGCGGGATCGGGGAGCTGTTTTTT
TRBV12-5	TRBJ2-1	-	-	CASGLEVLGTVYNEQFF	TGTGCTAGTGGTTTGGAGGTCCTGGGGACGGTCTACAATGAGCAGTTCTTC
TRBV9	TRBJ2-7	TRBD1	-	CASGQGTREQYF	TGTGCCAGTGGACAGGGAACTCGGGAGCAGTACTTC
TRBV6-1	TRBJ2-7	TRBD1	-	CASRNRGTGFYEQYF	TGTGCCAGCAGGAACAGGGGGACAGGCTTCTACGAGCAGTACTTC
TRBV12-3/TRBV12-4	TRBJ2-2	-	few	CASSFGLGAGELFF	TGTGCCAGCAGTTTTGGGCTTGGAGCCGGGGAGCTGTTTTTT
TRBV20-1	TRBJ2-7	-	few	CSAKDLDYEQYF	TGCAGTGCTAAGGACTTAGACTACGAGCAGTACTTC
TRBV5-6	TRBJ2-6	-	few	CASTWDSGANVLTF	TGTGCCAGCACCTGGGACTCTGGGGCCAACGTCCTGACTTTC
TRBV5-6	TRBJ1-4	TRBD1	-	CASSQRQGFNEKLFF	TGTGCCAGCAGCCAGCGACAGGGTTTTAATGAAAAACTGTTTTTT
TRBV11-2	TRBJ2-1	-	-	CASSLIGGPYNEQFF	TGTGCCAGCAGCTTAATTGGGGGGCCTTACAATGAGCAGTTCTTC
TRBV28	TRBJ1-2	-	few	CASSPHGPAHGYTF	TGTGCCAGCAGTCCACACGGACCCGCCCATGGCTACACCTTC
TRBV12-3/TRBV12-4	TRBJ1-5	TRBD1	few	CASSQSDRASNQPQHF	TGTGCCAGCAGCCAGAGCGACAGGGCCAGCAATCAGCCCCAGCATTTT
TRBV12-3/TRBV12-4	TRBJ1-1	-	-	CATTGVNTEAFF	TGTGCCACCACCGGGGTGAACACTGAAGCTTTCTTT
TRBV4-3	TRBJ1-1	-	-	CASSQGLVAYTEAFF	TGCGCCAGCAGCCAAGGTCTTGTGGCCTACACTGAAGCTTTCTTT
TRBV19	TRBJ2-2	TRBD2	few	CASRSSGAGELFF	TGTGCCAGTAGATCTAGCGGAGCCGGGGAGCTGTTTTTT
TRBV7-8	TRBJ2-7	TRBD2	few	CASSLAQVAGGPTYEQYF	TGTGCCAGCAGTTTAGCGCAGGTAGCGGGAGGCCCAACCTACGAGCAGTACTTC
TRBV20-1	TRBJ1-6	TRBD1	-	CSARDSINSPLHF	TGCAGTGCAAGGGACAGTATAAATTCACCCCTCCACTTT
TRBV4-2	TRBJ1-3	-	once	CASSQGERSGNTIYF	TGTGCCAGCAGCCAGGGGGAGCGCTCTGGAAACACCATATATTTT
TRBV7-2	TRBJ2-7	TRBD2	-	CASSLGLAGGSAYEQYF	TGTGCCAGCAGCCTGGGACTAGCGGGGGGGTCAGCCTACGAGCAGTACTTC
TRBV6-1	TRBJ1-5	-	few	CASTPGGNQPQHF	TGTGCCAGTACCCCAGGGGGCAATCAGCCCCAGCATTTT
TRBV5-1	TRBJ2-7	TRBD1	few	CASSLGNTGTGDEQYF	TGCGCCAGCAGCTTAGGTAACACCGGGACAGGGGACGAGCAGTACTTC
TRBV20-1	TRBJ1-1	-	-	CSARVPWNTEAFF	TGCAGTGCTAGAGTCCCCTGGAACACTGAAGCTTTCTTT
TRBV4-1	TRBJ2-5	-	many	CASSQEWRAEETQYF	TGCGCCAGCAGCCAAGAATGGAGGGCCGAAGAGACCCAGTACTTC
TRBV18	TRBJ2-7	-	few	CASSPVGRNYEQYF	TGTGCCAGCTCACCAGTAGGACGGAACTACGAGCAGTACTTC
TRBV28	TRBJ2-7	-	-	CASSLRRGPLYEQYF	TGTGCCAGCAGTTTACGCCGGGGTCCCCTCTACGAGCAGTACTTC
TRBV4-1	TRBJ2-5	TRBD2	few	CASSLGLAGGGETQYF	TGCGCCAGCAGCCTCGGACTAGCGGGGGGAGGAGAGACCCAGTACTTC
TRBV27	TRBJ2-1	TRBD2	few	CASSVLAGSSYNEQFF	TGTGCCAGCAGTGTTCTAGCGGGAAGCTCCTACAATGAGCAGTTCTTC
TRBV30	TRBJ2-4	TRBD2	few	CAWSLGLAGGAKNIQYF	TGTGCCTGGAGTCTAGGACTAGCGGGGGGGGCCAAAAACATTCAGTACTTC
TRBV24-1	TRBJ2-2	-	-	CATSGRVLTGELFF	TGTGCCACCAGTGGAAGAGTCCTGACCGGGGAGCTGTTTTTT
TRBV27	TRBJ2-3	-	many	CASSLLLPRVTDTQYF	TGTGCCAGCAGCCTTCTTTTGCCAAGGGTCACAGATACGCAGTATTTT
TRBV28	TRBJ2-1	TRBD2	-	CASSLGGGPHNEQFF	TGTGCCAGCAGTTTGGGGGGAGGGCCCCACAATGAGCAGTTCTTC
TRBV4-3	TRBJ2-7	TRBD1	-	CASSQDLLSGTASYEQYF	TGCGCCAGCAGCCAAGATCTTTTGTCCGGGACAGCCTCCTACGAGCAGTACTTC
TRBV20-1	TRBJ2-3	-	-	CSARTSVPDTQYF	TGCAGTGCTCGTACTAGTGTCCCAGATACGCAGTATTTT
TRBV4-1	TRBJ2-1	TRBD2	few	CASSHFQREGRSYNEQFF	TGCGCCAGCAGCCACTTTCAGCGGGAGGGGAGGTCCTACAATGAGCAGTTCTTC
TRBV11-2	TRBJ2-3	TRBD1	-	CASSSLRGSTDTQYF	TGTGCCAGCAGCTCCCTCAGGGGGAGCACAGATACGCAGTATTTT
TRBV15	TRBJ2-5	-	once	CATSRDMAGLETQYF	TGTGCCACCAGCAGAGATATGGCTGGGCTCGAGACCCAGTACTTC
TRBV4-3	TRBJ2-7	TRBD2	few	CASSQVPGGRQYF	TGCGCCAGCAGCCAGGTCCCGGGAGGACGTCAGTACTTC
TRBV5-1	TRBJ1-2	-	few	CASSQRPAQDYGYTF	TGCGCCAGCAGCCAACGCCCCGCTCAAGACTATGGCTACACCTTC
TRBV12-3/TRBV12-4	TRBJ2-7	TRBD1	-	CASSPDRVGEQYF	TGTGCCAGCAGCCCTGACAGGGTGGGCGAGCAGTACTTC
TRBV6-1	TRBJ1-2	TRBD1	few	CASSAGTGGYGYTF	TGTGCCAGCAGTGCCGGGACAGGGGGATATGGCTACACCTTC
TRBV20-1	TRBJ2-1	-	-	CSAGTPGLSSEQFF	TGCAGTGCTGGGACACCGGGACTTTCGAGTGAGCAGTTCTTC
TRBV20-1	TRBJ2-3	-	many	CSGRGGQVTQYF	TGCAGTGGCAGGGGGGGGCAAGTTACGCAGTATTTT
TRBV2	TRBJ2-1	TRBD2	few	CASIRGKRGGTYNEQFF	TGTGCCAGCATTCGGGGAAAGCGGGGGGGGACCTACAATGAGCAGTTCTTC
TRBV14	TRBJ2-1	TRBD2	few	CASTPLGGLTNNEQFF	TGTGCCAGCACACCCCTTGGGGGACTAACAAACAATGAGCAGTTCTTC
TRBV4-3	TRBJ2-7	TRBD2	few	CASSQEGIGRNSYEQYF	TGCGCCAGCAGCCAGGAAGGAATCGGGAGGAATTCCTACGAGCAGTACTTC